The clone carrying this T cell receptor (beta chain) has a single count. As yet, its antigen is unknown. These data originate in a study of cytomegalovirus exposure and HLA in healthy donors. Study outcomes and limitations: Trimming of TCR beta V- and J-genes showed a link, identified in a later analysis, to a missense DCLRE1C variant. Immune exposure data for these donors was limited to CMV serostatus.

Both 60 Vbeta primers and 13 Jbeta primers went into the PCR. Sequencing used immunoSEQ multiplex PCR; TCRdb keeps in-frame clones, though not all of them. The sample lists 200,000 to 250,000 clones, around four fifths occurring once. The sequenced sample consisted of PBMCs. This clonotype was sampled from a man in his fifties in good health and CMV-seronegative.

In nucleotides, the CDR3 is TGTGCCAGCAGCGTCCGGACAGGGGAAAGCTCCTACAATGAGCAGTTCTTC. This gives the protein CASSVRTGESSYNEQFF. V gene TRBV9 combines with J gene TRBJ2-1; 9 bases agree with TRBD1. This CDR3 spans 17 amino acids. The germline gives CDR1 SGDLS, CDR2 YYNGEE. With 2 bases clipped from V and 0 bases from J, the junction kept 6 bases outside the gene matches.